This T cell receptor (beta chain) was recovered during a study of CD8+CD57+ T cells in acquired aplastic anemia (dated by TCRdb to 2017 to 2018). Broadly, across the study: DNA extracted from sorted CD4+ and CD8+ cells had a mean of about 3.3 ug, with a range of roughly 0.2 to 30 ug. CD8+CD57+ expansion was defined as frequency above the mean frequency observed in healthy subjects. What the study reported, not specific to this receptor: No significant difference in CD8+ Simpson's diversity was found between patients and healthy controls (P=0.060). Although 25 to 30 CD8+ CDR3 sequences were shared by patients and controls, these sequences appeared highly expressed in patients and within the immunodominant clones of patients.

Genomic DNA served as template for TCR beta VDJ combination and CDR3 sequence profiling. TCR repertoire sequencing was run on an Illumina HiSeq 2000. In the original analysis: TRBV/TRBJ rearrangement plots, CDR3 size and DJ length profiles, and Simpson's diversity index were used to assess repertoires. The immunodominant clone was defined as the most abundant DNA sequence in deep sequencing data. CDR3 amino acid sequences were checked for sharing between subjects and were compared against published repertoires and the VDJdb database. TCRdb reprocessed the public reads (quality trimming at Q25 with fastp, clone calling with MiXCR) and kept in-frame beta chains. For every CDR3 protein sequence, its rows merge into one entry that carries the most common genes and DNA. TCRdb, not the original authors, processed these V and J calls. The sample table contains 150,000 to 200,000 distinct CDR3 sequences; only one count was recorded for 70% to 75% of them. 35% to 60% of the sample rests with the top ten.

Regarding this clonotype: The target of this receptor is not known. No base quality values were provided; no much bigger clone lies one nucleotide off.

The patients picked for sequencing were ones in whom flow cytometry had shown an expansion of CD8+CD57+ cells. Severe acquired aplastic anemia was diagnosed in all patients according to International Study of Aplastic Anemia and Agranulocytosis and Camitta criteria. Patients had received no therapy at the time of blood sampling. In this study, sorted CD4+ and CD8+ T cells from the blood of healthy subjects and of severe aplastic anemia patients had their TCR repertoires deep-sequenced. In the USA, patient enrollment took place under clinicaltrials.gov protocols 00001620, 01623167, 00001397, 00071045, 00081523 and 00961064. Ficoll-Paque density gradient centrifugation was used to isolate peripheral blood mononuclear cells. Before DNA was extracted, CD4+ and CD8+ T cells were sorted using either FACS or magnetic beads. V lost 0 bases and J lost 5 bases, and the count of bases not matched to a germline gene is 8. CDR3 length: 16 amino acids, cysteine to phenylalanine. Only the CDR3 part of the read is kept: 48 bases, read in frame from the first base. CDR1 and CDR2, per the germline V gene (reference sequence), are LNHNV and YYDKDF.

The source of this sequence is a human donor with aplastic anemia. Sample: sorted CD4+, CD8+, or CD8+CD57+ T cells (not recorded which) from PBMCs. The rearranged segments are TRBV15 and TRBJ2-5; TRBD2 fits 8 bases in the junction. The CDR3 region: CATSRDPHGGAETQYF. DNA sequence: TGTGCCACCAGCAGAGATCCGCACGGGGGGGCGGAGACCCAGTACTTC.